This T cell receptor beta chain was observed in a study of PD-1 blockade in classical Hodgkin lymphoma. Exposure to brentuximab vedotin varied, and each patient had relapsed following autologous stem cell transplantation. Sequencing was performed with immunoSEQ multiplex PCR; in TCRdb, only in-frame clones are kept and a portion is missing. The profile shows some 90,000 clones, 85% to 95% of them singletons. Germline CDR1 is SGHTS and CDR2 is YDEGEE. With 4 bases removed from V and 1 base from J, the gap between germline ends came to 21 bases. CDR3 size: 17 residues. The sequencing used peripheral blood mononuclear cells (PBMCs), collected before the second cycle of nivolumab. The TCR comes from a human donor with classical Hodgkin lymphoma. The chain uses TRBV5-8 and TRBJ2-7; perhaps TRBD2 as D (5 bases). CDR3: CASSRNSLFRESYEQYF. The CDR3, as DNA: TGTGCCAGCAGCAGGAATTCCCTTTTTAGGGAGTCCTACGAGCAGTACTTC.